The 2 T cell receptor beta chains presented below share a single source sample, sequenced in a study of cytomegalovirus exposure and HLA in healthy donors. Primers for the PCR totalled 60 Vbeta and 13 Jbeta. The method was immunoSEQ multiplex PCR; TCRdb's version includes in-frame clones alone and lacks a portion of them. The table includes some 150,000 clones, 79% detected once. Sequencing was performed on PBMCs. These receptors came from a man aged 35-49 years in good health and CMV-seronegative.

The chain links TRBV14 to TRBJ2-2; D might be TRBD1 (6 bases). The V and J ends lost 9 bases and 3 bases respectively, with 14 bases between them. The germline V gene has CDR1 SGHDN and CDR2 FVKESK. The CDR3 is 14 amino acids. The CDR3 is CARRGGSYTGELFF. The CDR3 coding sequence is TGTGCCAGGAGAGGGGGATCTTACACCGGGGAGCTGTTTTTT.

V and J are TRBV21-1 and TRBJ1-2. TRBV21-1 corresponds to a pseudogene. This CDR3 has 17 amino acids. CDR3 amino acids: CASIDSREKGVNYGYTF. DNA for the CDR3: TGTGCCAGCATTGATTCGAGGGAAAAAGGAGTCAACTATGGCTACACCTTC.